This TCR beta chain originates from a study of beta chain features in type 1 diabetes. Study-level background: Sorted cells from all samples, numbering 107,917,701, were examined. Findings of the study overall: Junctions at VDJ sites from type 1 diabetes patients had fewer insertions and more deletions.

What was sequenced were expressed TCRB transcripts, since all of the isolated RNA had been reverse transcribed. Naive, central memory and regulatory T cell samples averaged about 3.57 million reads. The assay was immunoSEQ multiplex PCR, and TCRdb's table has in-frame clones only and misses some. The sample lists 130,000 to 150,000 clones; 8.5% to 12% were seen once. Notes on this clone: Its cognate antigen is unknown.

Trimming took 6 bases from V and 7 from J, leaving 22 bases between them. The CDR3 spans 17 residues. The germline V gene encodes CDR1 MNHEY and CDR2 SMNVEV (reference sequence). Sequencing input: naive CD4+ T cells from blood. The source is a man between 18 and 29 years old in good health. The rearrangement links TRBV27 to TRBJ1-6; D might be TRBD1 (5 bases). CDR3 residues: CASSQASPDRRNSPLHF. The CDR3 nucleotides are TGTGCCAGCAGCCAAGCCTCGCCCGACAGAAGAAATTCACCCCTCCACTTT.